Listed below are T cell receptor beta chains from one sample, sequenced in a study of T-cell reconstitution after alpha-beta-depleted transplantation in children. TCRdb used MiXCR to reprocess the PCR reads, holding one entry per CDR3 protein. The profile shows 250,000 or so distinct CDR3 sequences, 20% to 30% of them singletons. The sample here was PBMCs, mostly from graft donor cells, taken 360 days after TCRalphabeta/CD19-depleted stem cell transplant. The receptors shown here come from a female patient between 2 and 10 years old who had a stem cell transplant for congenital amegakaryocytic thrombocytopenia, so the T cells may come from the graft donor. Both conserved end residues are part of each CDR3. Each record gives: CDR3 length, J gene, clone size, V gene, D gene, CDR3 DNA, CDR3 protein. The D gene is left open where the match is weak. Size values are once, few and many counts, or a class for expanded clones, and some rows have none.

CDR3 length: 14
J gene: TRBJ1-3
clone size: few
V gene: TRBV5-6
D gene: .
CDR3 DNA: TGTGCCAGCAGCTTTCGCCCTTCAGGAAACACCATATATTTT
CDR3 protein: CASSFRPSGNTIYF

CDR3 length: 11
J gene: TRBJ2-7
clone size: .
V gene: TRBV29-1
D gene: .
CDR3 DNA: TGCAGCGTTGAAGATCCCAGTGGGCAGTACTTC
CDR3 protein: CSVEDPSGQYF

CDR3 length: 14
J gene: TRBJ2-5
clone size: few
V gene: TRBV19
D gene: .
CDR3 DNA: TGTGCCAGTAGCCCTACGACTGTTCAAGAGACCCAGTACTTC
CDR3 protein: CASSPTTVQETQYF

CDR3 length: 14
J gene: TRBJ2-7
clone size: .
V gene: TRBV30
D gene: .
CDR3 DNA: TGTGCCTGGAGCGACGGGGGAAAGGGCTACGAGCAGTACTTC
CDR3 protein: CAWSDGGKGYEQYF

CDR3 length: 13
J gene: TRBJ2-1
clone size: few
V gene: TRBV6-5
D gene: TRBD1
CDR3 DNA: TGTGCCAGCAGTTACGGGACAGACAATGAGCAGTTCTTC
CDR3 protein: CASSYGTDNEQFF

CDR3 length: 14
J gene: TRBJ2-4
clone size: .
V gene: TRBV5-1
D gene: .
CDR3 DNA: TGCGCCAGCAGCTTGGGGGACAACTATGACATTCAGTACTTC
CDR3 protein: CASSLGDNYDIQYF

CDR3 length: 17
J gene: TRBJ2-3
clone size: few
V gene: TRBV12-3/TRBV12-4
D gene: TRBD2
CDR3 DNA: TGTGCCAGCAGTCTCTTAGGGAGCGGGACCCCCACAGATACGCAGTATTTT
CDR3 protein: CASSLLGSGTPTDTQYF

CDR3 length: 13
J gene: TRBJ2-7
clone size: once
V gene: TRBV6-1
D gene: .
CDR3 DNA: TGTGCCAGCCAGAGGGGAGCTTCCTACGAGCAGTACTTC
CDR3 protein: CASQRGASYEQYF

CDR3 length: 17
J gene: TRBJ2-3
clone size: .
V gene: TRBV6-5
D gene: TRBD1
CDR3 DNA: TGTGCCAGCAGTTACGGATTGACAGGGGGGGGGACAGATACGCAGTATTTT
CDR3 protein: CASSYGLTGGGTDTQYF

CDR3 length: 16
J gene: TRBJ2-7
clone size: .
V gene: TRBV15
D gene: .
CDR3 DNA: TGTGCCACCAGCAGAGATCGGGGGAGGACGGGCTACGAGCAGTACTTC
CDR3 protein: CATSRDRGRTGYEQYF

CDR3 length: 14
J gene: TRBJ1-1
clone size: .
V gene: TRBV5-4
D gene: TRBD1
CDR3 DNA: TGTGCCAGCAGTACGGGACAGTGGAGCACTGAAGCTTTCTTT
CDR3 protein: CASSTGQWSTEAFF

CDR3 length: 15
J gene: TRBJ1-3
clone size: many
V gene: TRBV3-1
D gene: TRBD1
CDR3 DNA: TGTGCCAGCAGCCAAGCCTGGACAGGGGCGAACACCATATATTTT
CDR3 protein: CASSQAWTGANTIYF

CDR3 length: 13
J gene: TRBJ2-5
clone size: .
V gene: TRBV4-1
D gene: .
CDR3 DNA: TGCGCCAGCAGCCGGGCGGCCCAAGAGACCCAGTACTTC
CDR3 protein: CASSRAAQETQYF

CDR3 length: 12
J gene: TRBJ2-7
clone size: .
V gene: TRBV4-2
D gene: .
CDR3 DNA: TGTGCCAGCAGCCAACCCCCCTACGAGCAGTACTTC
CDR3 protein: CASSQPPYEQYF

CDR3 length: 15
J gene: TRBJ2-1
clone size: few
V gene: TRBV5-5
D gene: .
CDR3 DNA: TGTGCCAGCAGCCTGACACCGAGCTCCTACAATGAGCAGTTCTTC
CDR3 protein: CASSLTPSSYNEQFF

CDR3 length: 12
J gene: TRBJ2-7
clone size: .
V gene: TRBV12-3/TRBV12-4
D gene: TRBD1
CDR3 DNA: TGTGCCAGCAGCTATGGACAGGGGGAGCAGTACTTC
CDR3 protein: CASSYGQGEQYF

CDR3 length: 10
J gene: TRBJ1-4
clone size: few
V gene: TRBV20-1
D gene: .
CDR3 DNA: TGCAGTGTCAGAGGTGAAAAACTGTTTTTT
CDR3 protein: CSVRGEKLFF

CDR3 length: 15
J gene: TRBJ1-1
clone size: .
V gene: TRBV3-1
D gene: .
CDR3 DNA: TGTGCCAGCACCCGGTCTGGGACCAAGAATACTGAAGCTTTCTTT
CDR3 protein: CASTRSGTKNTEAFF

CDR3 length: 14
J gene: TRBJ2-1
clone size: few
V gene: TRBV4-1
D gene: TRBD2
CDR3 DNA: TGCGCCAGCAGCCAAGGGACTAGCGGGACACAGCAGTTCTTC
CDR3 protein: CASSQGTSGTQQFF

CDR3 length: 14
J gene: TRBJ2-2
clone size: few
V gene: TRBV12-3/TRBV12-4
D gene: TRBD1
CDR3 DNA: TGTGCCAGCCAAAAACAGGGGGCCCTGGGGGAGCTGTTTTTT
CDR3 protein: CASQKQGALGELFF

CDR3 length: 14
J gene: TRBJ2-1
clone size: many
V gene: TRBV4-1
D gene: TRBD1
CDR3 DNA: TGCGCCAGCAGCCAAGGGACAGGGGGCAATGAGCAGTTCTTC
CDR3 protein: CASSQGTGGNEQFF

CDR3 length: 16
J gene: TRBJ2-3
clone size: .
V gene: TRBV29-1
D gene: TRBD2
CDR3 DNA: TGCAGCGTTGGCCTCGGCGGGGGGCAGAGCACAGATACGCAGTATTTT
CDR3 protein: CSVGLGGGQSTDTQYF

CDR3 length: 13
J gene: TRBJ2-1
clone size: .
V gene: TRBV12-3/TRBV12-4
D gene: .
CDR3 DNA: TGTGCCAGCAGAGCCGGGACTCCTCCCCGGCAGTTCTTC
CDR3 protein: CASRAGTPPRQFF

CDR3 length: 14
J gene: TRBJ2-3
clone size: .
V gene: TRBV6-1
D gene: .
CDR3 DNA: TGTGCCAGCAGCCTGCTCTTGCTCACACATACGCAGTATTTT
CDR3 protein: CASSLLLLTHTQYF

CDR3 length: 12
J gene: TRBJ1-3
clone size: .
V gene: TRBV3-1
D gene: TRBD1
CDR3 DNA: TGTGCCAGCAGCCAGGACAGGGGCACCATATATTTT
CDR3 protein: CASSQDRGTIYF

CDR3 length: 13
J gene: TRBJ2-7
clone size: few
V gene: TRBV11-2
D gene: .
CDR3 DNA: TGTGCCAGCAGCCCCTTTTTCAGGGGCGAGCAGTACTTC
CDR3 protein: CASSPFFRGEQYF

CDR3 length: 15
J gene: TRBJ1-2
clone size: .
V gene: TRBV15
D gene: .
CDR3 DNA: TGTGCCACCAGCAGAGAATATTCGCTACACTATGGCTACACCTTC
CDR3 protein: CATSREYSLHYGYTF

CDR3 length: 15
J gene: TRBJ2-1
clone size: .
V gene: TRBV19
D gene: TRBD1
CDR3 DNA: TGTGCCAGTAGTTCATCCAGGGGGTCCTACAATGAGCAGTTCTTC
CDR3 protein: CASSSSRGSYNEQFF

CDR3 length: 13
J gene: TRBJ2-1
clone size: .
V gene: TRBV11-3
D gene: .
CDR3 DNA: TGTGCCAGCAGCGTTAGAGGTGTCAATGAGCAGTTCTTC
CDR3 protein: CASSVRGVNEQFF

CDR3 length: 14
J gene: TRBJ2-3
clone size: once
V gene: TRBV30
D gene: TRBD2
CDR3 DNA: TGTGCCTGGAGGGTCGCGGGAGGCACAGATACGCAGTATTTT
CDR3 protein: CAWRVAGGTDTQYF

CDR3 length: 15
J gene: TRBJ1-1
clone size: few
V gene: TRBV5-6
D gene: .
CDR3 DNA: TGTGCCAGCAGCGACGCGTTAAGGGGAAACACTGAAGCTTTCTTT
CDR3 protein: CASSDALRGNTEAFF

CDR3 length: 14
J gene: TRBJ2-1
clone size: few
V gene: TRBV28
D gene: .
CDR3 DNA: TGTGCCAGCAGCGTGGGGGGATTCTACAATGAGCAGTTCTTC
CDR3 protein: CASSVGGFYNEQFF

CDR3 length: 16
J gene: TRBJ1-6
clone size: .
V gene: TRBV2
D gene: TRBD1
CDR3 DNA: TGTGCCAGCAGTGAGGGACAGGGTTGGTATAATTCACCCCTCCACTTT
CDR3 protein: CASSEGQGWYNSPLHF

CDR3 length: 15
J gene: TRBJ2-1
clone size: .
V gene: TRBV12-3/TRBV12-4
D gene: TRBD2
CDR3 DNA: TGTGCCAGCAGGAATAGCGGGGGGGCGCACAATGAGCAGTTCTTC
CDR3 protein: CASRNSGGAHNEQFF

CDR3 length: 17
J gene: TRBJ2-2
clone size: .
V gene: TRBV4-2
D gene: .
CDR3 DNA: TGTGCCAGCAGCCAAGTCCCAGCGGGTTCGAGCACCGGGGAGCTGTTTTTT
CDR3 protein: CASSQVPAGSSTGELFF

CDR3 length: 16
J gene: TRBJ2-1
clone size: few
V gene: TRBV5-1
D gene: .
CDR3 DNA: TGCGCCAGCAGCCTAGAACTTGCTCGACTGGCCGGTGAGCAGTTCTTC
CDR3 protein: CASSLELARLAGEQFF

CDR3 length: 16
J gene: TRBJ1-1
clone size: few
V gene: TRBV20-1
D gene: .
CDR3 DNA: TGCAGTGCTAGAGGGGAGTGGGTCGCGCGGAACACTGAAGCTTTCTTT
CDR3 protein: CSARGEWVARNTEAFF

CDR3 length: 12
J gene: TRBJ2-7
clone size: few
V gene: TRBV30
D gene: .
CDR3 DNA: TGTGCCTGGAGCGCAAGACCCGACGAGCAGTACTTC
CDR3 protein: CAWSARPDEQYF

CDR3 length: 13
J gene: TRBJ1-5
clone size: .
V gene: TRBV20-1
D gene: .
CDR3 DNA: TGCAGTGCTAGAGATGTAGGGAATCAGCCCCAGCATTTT
CDR3 protein: CSARDVGNQPQHF

CDR3 length: 15
J gene: TRBJ1-5
clone size: .
V gene: TRBV27
D gene: TRBD1
CDR3 DNA: TGTGCCAGCAGTCCGATCGGGACAGTCAATCAGCCCCAGCATTTT
CDR3 protein: CASSPIGTVNQPQHF

CDR3 length: 17
J gene: TRBJ2-3
clone size: .
V gene: TRBV12-3/TRBV12-4
D gene: .
CDR3 DNA: TGTGCCAGCAGTCCAACTGTAGGTAGCGGAGAAACAGATACGCAGTATTTT
CDR3 protein: CASSPTVGSGETDTQYF

CDR3 length: 13
J gene: TRBJ2-2
clone size: many
V gene: TRBV12-3/TRBV12-4
D gene: .
CDR3 DNA: TGTGCCAGCAGTTTTCTCTCCGTCGGGGAGCTGTTTTTT
CDR3 protein: CASSFLSVGELFF

CDR3 length: 16
J gene: TRBJ2-3
clone size: few
V gene: TRBV12-3/TRBV12-4
D gene: TRBD2
CDR3 DNA: TGTGCCAGCAGTCCCAGACTAGCGGGGTACACAGATACGCAGTATTTT
CDR3 protein: CASSPRLAGYTDTQYF

CDR3 length: 16
J gene: TRBJ2-1
clone size: many
V gene: TRBV11-2
D gene: TRBD2
CDR3 DNA: TGTGCCAGCAGCTTAGATCCCCGGCGGGGGATTAATGAGCAGTTCTTC
CDR3 protein: CASSLDPRRGINEQFF

CDR3 length: 13
J gene: TRBJ1-6
clone size: .
V gene: TRBV12-3/TRBV12-4
D gene: .
CDR3 DNA: TGTGCCAGCAGTTTGCGTGGGGGAGAGCCCCTCCACTTT
CDR3 protein: CASSLRGGEPLHF

CDR3 length: 11
J gene: TRBJ1-2
clone size: .
V gene: TRBV30
D gene: .
CDR3 DNA: TGTGCCTGGGACAGTAACTATGGCTACACCTTC
CDR3 protein: CAWDSNYGYTF

CDR3 length: 16
J gene: TRBJ2-7
clone size: .
V gene: TRBV5-1
D gene: TRBD1
CDR3 DNA: TGCGCCAGCAGCTTGGCCCCCACAGGGGATGGATACGAGCAGTACTTC
CDR3 protein: CASSLAPTGDGYEQYF

CDR3 length: 14
J gene: TRBJ2-2
clone size: .
V gene: TRBV29-1
D gene: .
CDR3 DNA: TGCAGCGTTGCATCGGGACACAACACCGGGGAGCTGTTTTTT
CDR3 protein: CSVASGHNTGELFF

CDR3 length: 16
J gene: TRBJ2-2
clone size: few
V gene: TRBV5-1
D gene: .
CDR3 DNA: TGCGCCAGCAGCTCCCTGGCCAGCGCGTGGACCGGGGAGCTGTTTTTT
CDR3 protein: CASSSLASAWTGELFF

CDR3 length: 19
J gene: TRBJ2-3
clone size: .
V gene: TRBV11-2
D gene: TRBD2
CDR3 DNA: TGTGCGAGCAGCTTATCTGGACTAGCGGGAGGAGTAGGCACAGATACGCAGTATTTT
CDR3 protein: CASSLSGLAGGVGTDTQYF

CDR3 length: 13
J gene: TRBJ2-3
clone size: few
V gene: TRBV29-1
D gene: .
CDR3 DNA: TGCAGCGTTCGGCAGACTAGCACAGATACGCAGTATTTT
CDR3 protein: CSVRQTSTDTQYF

CDR3 length: 14
J gene: TRBJ1-1
clone size: .
V gene: TRBV15
D gene: .
CDR3 DNA: TGTGCCACCAGCAGGGGGGGGGGTGCCACTGAAGCTTTCTTT
CDR3 protein: CATSRGGGATEAFF

CDR3 length: 14
J gene: TRBJ2-7
clone size: many
V gene: TRBV12-3/TRBV12-4
D gene: .
CDR3 DNA: TGTGCCAGCAGTTTTCAGGGGCTAGGCCACGAGCAGTACTTC
CDR3 protein: CASSFQGLGHEQYF

CDR3 length: 15
J gene: TRBJ2-5
clone size: .
V gene: TRBV6-2/TRBV6-3
D gene: TRBD1
CDR3 DNA: TGTGCCAGCAGTTACTGGGGGACAGAACAAGAGACCCAGTACTTC
CDR3 protein: CASSYWGTEQETQYF

CDR3 length: 14
J gene: TRBJ2-2
clone size: few
V gene: TRBV4-3
D gene: TRBD2
CDR3 DNA: TGCGCCAGCAGCCGGTCGGGAGGGTCCGGGGAGCTGTTTTTT
CDR3 protein: CASSRSGGSGELFF

CDR3 length: 13
J gene: TRBJ1-2
clone size: .
V gene: TRBV9
D gene: .
CDR3 DNA: TGTGCCAGCAGCGTAGGGGGCGGCTATGGCTACACCTTC
CDR3 protein: CASSVGGGYGYTF